The 32 T cell receptor beta chains in this list originate from one sample, sequenced in a study of a mutant IDH1 vaccine in newly diagnosed glioma. Measured with immunoSEQ multiplex PCR; TCRdb has only the in-frame clones, and not every one. The sample has 35,000 to 50,000 clones, under 95% seen once. Noted time point: week 23, last vaccination. What each vaccine dose contained was 300 ug of mutant IDH1 20-mer peptide, accompanied by topical imiquimod. Their cognate antigens are unknown. Sequenced material: PBMCs, taken from a glioma patient whose treatment included an IDH1 peptide vaccine. Receptors were obtained from a man over 45 with glioma.

The V call is TRBV25-1, the J call TRBJ2-1; D possibly matches TRBD1 or TRBD2 (5 bases each). There are 16 residues in the CDR3. Between the trimmed V and J ends, which lost 0 bases and 3 bases, there was a span of 12 bases. Per germline, CDR1 MGHDK and CDR2 SYGVNS. The CDR3 reads CASSEYGVTGYNEQFF. The CDR3, as DNA: TGTGCCAGCAGTGAATACGGGGTAACAGGCTACAATGAGCAGTTCTTC. The full variable domain, in which reference TRBV25-1 and TRBJ2-1 provide the parts outside the CDR3, is EADIYQTPRYLVIGTGKKITLECSQTMGHDKMYWYQQDPGMELHLIHYSYGVNSTEKGDLSSESTVSRIRTEHFPLTLESARPSHTSQYLCASSEYGVTGYNEQFFGPGTRLTVL.

This chain uses TRBV19 with TRBJ2-2; 10 bases agree with TRBD1. There are 16 residues in the CDR3. Germline CDR1 and CDR2: LNHDA and SQIVND (reference sequence). V shed 4 bases, J shed 4 bases, and the junction held 6 bases outside the gene matches. The CDR3 is CASSTGTGVVTGELFF. For the CDR3, the DNA is TGTGCCAGTAGTACCGGGACAGGGGTTGTCACCGGGGAGCTGTTTTTT. Supplemented by reference TRBV19 and TRBJ2-2, the full variable domain reads DGGITQSPKYLFRKEGQNVTLSCEQNLNHDAMYWYRQDPGQGLRLIYYSQIVNDFQKGDIAEGYSVSREKKESFPLTVTSAQKNPTAFYLCASSTGTGVVTGELFFGEGSRLTVL.

The chain couples TRBV14 to TRBJ2-7; 9 nucleotides line up with TRBD1. Germline V gives CDR1 SGHDN, CDR2 FVKESK. J lost 6 bases, V lost 4 bases, and 7 bases had no gene match. The CDR3 has 14 amino acids. The CDR3 loop is CASSPGQGEGEQYF. CDR3 nucleotides: TGTGCCAGCAGCCCGGGACAGGGCGAAGGCGAGCAGTACTTC.

The chain employs TRBV28 and TRBJ2-7; D possibly matches TRBD1 or TRBD2 (5 bases each). CDR1 MDHEN and CDR2 SYDVKM come from the germline V gene. The CDR3 covers 13 residues. V was shortened by 6 bases and J by 4 bases, with 13 bases between the two germline ends. This CDR3 reads CASRSGTDYEQYF. The CDR3 region has the DNA TGTGCCAGCAGGTCCGGGACCGATTACGAGCAGTACTTC.

V is TRBV7-2 and J is TRBJ2-7, with D perhaps assigned TRBD1 or TRBD2 (6 bases each). V lost 3 bases and J 4 bases, leaving 16 bases between the germline ends. The length of the CDR3 is 15 residues. CDR1 SGHTA and CDR2 FQGNSA come from the germline V gene. In nucleotides, the CDR3 is TGTGCCAGCAGCTTGGCCCATGGGGGGCGATACGAGCAGTACTTC. Its protein is CASSLAHGGRYEQYF.

V gene TRBV6-4 combines with J gene TRBJ2-1, with D possibly matching TRBD2 (6 bases). This CDR3 has 14 amino acids. Germline lookup yields CDR1 MRHNA and CDR2 SNTAGT. V lost 0 bases, J lost 3 bases, and 6 bases lay in between. The CDR3 sequence is CASSDSTSYNEQFF. The CDR3 nucleotides read TGTGCCAGCAGTGACTCGACTAGCTACAATGAGCAGTTCTTC.

Regarding this clone: Other DNA variants within this sample encode the same CDR3. This chain connects TRBV5-4 to TRBJ2-7, with D perhaps matching TRBD2 (5 bases). CDR3 length: 14 residues. V was clipped by 0 bases and J by 0 bases, with 7 bases between them. Germline V gives CDR1 SGHNT, CDR2 YYREEE (reference sequence). The CDR3: CASSLGAGSYEQYF. As DNA, the CDR3 is TGTGCCAGCAGCTTGGGTGCGGGCTCCTACGAGCAGTACTTC.

The J gene is TRBJ2-3, the V gene TRBV5-1; D is unclear. V dropped 0 bases and J dropped 5 bases, with 4 bases sitting between them. CDR1 SGHRS and CDR2 YFSETQ come from the germline V gene. The CDR3 totals 12 residues. The chain's CDR3 is CASSLAIDTQYF. Written as DNA, the CDR3 is TGCGCCAGCAGCTTGGCAATAGATACGCAGTATTTT.

The rearrangement links TRBV15 to TRBJ1-4; D is unclear. The V gene lost 5 bases and the J gene lost 15 bases, with 31 bases spanning the gap. CDR3 length: 17 residues. The germline gives CDR1 LNHNV, CDR2 YYDKDF (reference sequence). The CDR3 region is CATSPTRRDPPAEEVFF. Here the CDR3 DNA reads TGTGCCACCAGCCCGACGAGGCGAGATCCCCCCGCTGAAGAGGTGTTTTTT.

A remark on this clone: Other nucleotide sequences from this sample produce the same CDR3. The CDR3 sequence is CASSLAGGAYEQYF. CDR3 nucleotide sequence: TGTGCCAGCAGCTTAGCAGGGGGGGCCTACGAGCAGTACTTC. V usage is TRBV7-2 and J usage is TRBJ2-7; a weak D match, TRBD2 (7 bases). The V gene's germline CDR1 is SGHTA and CDR2 FQGNSA. The CDR3 contains 14 residues. V lost 0 bases and J lost 2, with 8 bases in between.

The gene calls are TRBV14 and TRBJ2-5; 9 nucleotides line up with TRBD1. The CDR3 is 13 amino acids. Germline CDR1 reads SGHDN; CDR2 reads FVKESK. Losses at the gene ends were 4 bases for V and 6 bases for J; bases not matched to a gene: 3. The CDR3, as DNA: TGTGCCAGCAGCCTGGACAGGGGAAAGACCCAGTACTTC. Protein: CASSLDRGKTQYF.

The rearrangement uses TRBV6-6 and TRBJ2-1; 8 positions agree with TRBD1. The V segment lost 6 bases and the J segment 4 bases; nucleotides outside the gene matches: 2. Germline values: CDR1 MNHNY, CDR2 SVGAGI (reference sequence). The CDR3 has 13 amino acids. In nucleotides, the CDR3 is TGTGCCAGCAGACAGGGGGGATACAATGAGCAGTTCTTC. Encoded protein: CASRQGGYNEQFF.

The genes are TRBV5-4 and TRBJ1-1; D is uncertain. This CDR3 comprises 12 residues. From germline, CDR1 is SGHNT and CDR2 YYREEE (reference sequence). Trimming pared 6 bases from V and 3 bases from J, leaving 9 bases between. The DNA for the CDR3 is TGTGCCAGCAAAAGCAGAGACACTGAAGCTTTCTTT. Translated, it gives CASKSRDTEAFF.

This chain connects TRBV29-1 to TRBJ1-2, with a tentative D call TRBD1 (6 bases). V lost 7 bases to trimming and J lost 3 bases, with 15 bases between them. The CDR3 loop spans 13 amino acids. Germline CDR1 is SQVTM and CDR2 is ANQGSEA. This CDR3 reads CSAPTGRDYGYTF. CDR3 coding DNA: TGCAGCGCCCCGACAGGCCGAGACTATGGCTACACCTTC.

This clone was found once. The conserved phenylalanine or tryptophan normally closing the CDR3 is absent here, so this likely arose from a read error. The genes are TRBV10-2 and TRBJ1-2, with D possibly TRBD1 on 5 matching bases. This CDR3 contains 14 residues. Trimming removed 10 bases from V and 2 bases from J, with 17 bases in between. CDR1 WSHSY and CDR2 SAAADI come from the germline V gene. DNA of the CDR3: TGCGCCACCAAACCAGGGCAGGGCAACTATGGCTACACCCTC. It translates to CATKPGQGNYGYTL.

This chain connects TRBV28 to TRBJ2-2; 9 nucleotides agree with TRBD1. This CDR3 spans 15 amino acids. J gave up 4 bases and V 5 bases, and 5 bases lay outside the gene matches. Germline values: CDR1 MDHEN, CDR2 SYDVKM. CDR3 nucleotide sequence: TGTGCCAGCAGTCGGACAGGGGAGGTCACCGGGGAGCTGTTTTTT. Its protein product is CASSRTGEVTGELFF.

The chain carries TRBV14 and TRBJ1-1, with a weak D call TRBD1 (5 bases). The CDR3 is 15 residues long. Germline values: CDR1 SGHDN, CDR2 FVKESK. Trimming took 4 bases from V and 5 from J, leaving 17 bases between them. CDR3 sequence (DNA): TGTGCCAGCAGCCCGTCCGGGGGGACGGGGACTGAAGCTTTCTTT. It encodes CASSPSGGTGTEAFF.

This CDR3 is CAIPLLGPLSSGANVLTF. CDR3 bases: TGTGCCATCCCCCTCTTAGGACCGTTGAGCTCTGGGGCCAACGTCCTGACTTTC. The chain couples TRBV7-9 to TRBJ2-6; no definite D call. The length of the CDR3 is 18 residues. The V and J ends lost 10 bases and 0 bases respectively, with 22 bases between them. The germline gives CDR1 SEHNR, CDR2 FQNEAQ (reference sequence). Filled out from reference TRBV7-9 and TRBJ2-6, the complete variable domain reads DTGVSQNPRHKITKRGQNVTFRCDPISEHNRLYWYRQTLGQGPEFLTYFQNEAQLEKSRLLSDRFSAERPKGSFSTLEIQRTEQGDSAMYLCAIPLLGPLSSGANVLTFGAGSRLTVL.

This sequence joins TRBV15 and TRBJ1-5; D unclear. Germline-derived CDR1 and CDR2 are LNHNV and YYDKDF (reference sequence). The CDR3 has 16 residues. The germline V and J ends were trimmed by 8 bases and 0 bases, with 17 bases remaining between them. CDR3 coding DNA: TGTGCCACCCGAGTCGGGCAGACCTATAGCAATCAGCCCCAGCATTTT. Translating it yields CATRVGQTYSNQPQHF.

This clone was observed a single time. This chain links TRBV7-8 with TRBJ1-6; 9 positions match TRBD1. Germline CDR1 SGHVS, CDR2 FQNEAQ. V was pared by 5 bases and J by 13 bases, with 6 bases of the junction left unmatched. The CDR3 totals 13 residues. CDR3 residues: CASSITGGGPLHF. Here the CDR3 DNA reads TGTGCCAGCAGCATAACAGGGGGCGGGCCCCTCCACTTT.

This chain links TRBV5-1 with TRBJ2-4; the D is unclear. Trimming cost V 0 bases and J 0 bases, with 10 bases left between them. There are 16 residues in the CDR3. In germline, CDR1 is SGHRS, CDR2 YFSETQ. In DNA form, the CDR3 reads TGCGCCAGCAGCTTGGGCCCTGGGGTAGCCAAAAACATTCAGTACTTC. Encoded protein: CASSLGPGVAKNIQYF. Together with reference TRBV5-1 and TRBJ2-4, the CDR3 gives the full variable domain: KAGVTQTPRYLIKTRGQQVTLSCSPISGHRSVSWYQQTPGQGLQFLFEYFSETQRNKGNFPGRFSGRQFSNSRSEMNVSTLELGDSALYLCASSLGPGVAKNIQYFGAGTRLSVL.

The V and J genes are TRBV19 and TRBJ1-2; D remains ambiguous. This CDR3 region has 14 residues. CDR1 and CDR2 from the germline V gene are LNHDA and SQIVND (reference sequence). The V end was cut by 3 bases, the J end by 4 bases, with 12 bases between. The CDR3 protein is CASSIVDYLYGYTF. The DNA of the CDR3 is TGTGCCAGTAGTATCGTGGATTACCTCTATGGCTACACCTTC.

This chain joins TRBV9 and TRBJ2-3, with D unclear. Germline V gives CDR1 SGDLS, CDR2 YYNGEE. The CDR3 extends over 15 amino acids. Trimming removed 5 bases at V and 3 bases at J, with 16 bases between. The CDR3 protein is CASSSTPSKTDTQYF. The CDR3 DNA reads as TGTGCCAGCAGTTCGACCCCCTCAAAGACAGATACGCAGTATTTT. The full variable domain, in which reference TRBV9 and TRBJ2-3 provide the parts outside the CDR3, is DSGVTQTPKHLITATGQRVTLRCSPRSGDLSVYWYQQSLDQGLQFLIQYYNGEERAKGNILERFSAQQFPDLHSELNLSSLELGDSALYFCASSSTPSKTDTQYFGPGTRLTVL.

This clone was detected once. Written as DNA, the CDR3 is TGTGCCAGCTCATCCGGGACAGGGAGACAAGAGACCCAGTACTTC. It translates to CASSSGTGRQETQYF. This sequence joins TRBV18 and TRBJ2-5, with 9 nucleotides matching TRBD1. Trimming cost V 5 bases and J 2 bases; bases outside gene matches: 6. Germline V lookup: CDR1 KGHSH, CDR2 LQKENI. The CDR3 consists of 15 residues. The full variable domain, with the rest looked up from reference TRBV18 and TRBJ2-5, is NAGVMQNPRHLVRRRGQEARLRCSPMKGHSHVYWYRQLPEEGLKFMVYLQKENIIDESGMPKERFSAEFPKEGPSILRIQQVVRGDSAAYFCASSSGTGRQETQYFGPGTRLLVL.

CDR3 sequence (DNA): TGCGCCAGCAGCCAGGCTGGCTATAATTCACCCCTCCACTTT. It yields the protein CASSQAGYNSPLHF. The chain links TRBV4-3 to TRBJ1-6; D not resolved. This CDR3 has 14 residues. Between the trimmed V and J ends, which lost 3 bases and 3 bases, there was a span of 6 bases. Looked up from germline, CDR1 is LGHNA and CDR2 is YSLEER.

The chain is built from TRBV10-1 and TRBJ1-2; a possible D gene is TRBD1 (5 bases). Between the trimmed V and J ends, which lost 2 bases and 7 bases, there was a span of 20 bases. In germline, CDR1 is WNHNN, CDR2 SYGVQD (reference sequence). This CDR3 is 16 amino acids long. The CDR3 sequence: CASSEKRSDSIGGYTF. In DNA, the CDR3 is TGCGCCAGCAGTGAGAAGCGCTCCGACAGCATAGGTGGCTACACCTTC.

The rearrangement joins TRBV6-6 to TRBJ2-6; D gene uncertain. From germline, CDR1 is MNHNY and CDR2 SVGAGI (reference sequence). There are 14 residues in the CDR3. V gave up 10 bases and J gave up 4 bases, with 14 bases separating them. The chain's CDR3 is CATSTTPGANVLTF. The CDR3 region has the DNA TGTGCCACCTCCACAACCCCCGGGGCCAACGTCCTGACTTTC.

By proportion, this clone is medium-sized. This sample includes further DNA sequences coding for the same CDR3. The CDR3 region has the DNA TGTGCCAGCAGCTTAGTCAGCTCCTACAATGAGCAGTTCTTC. It specifies CASSLVSSYNEQFF. V usage is TRBV7-6 and J usage is TRBJ2-1; no clear D gene. V lost 1 base, J lost 0 bases, and 4 bases lay in between. This CDR3 is built from 14 residues. Germline CDR1 and CDR2: SGHVS and FNYEAQ.

J is TRBJ2-5 and V is TRBV6-6; no definite D call. V lost 2 bases and J 5 bases, leaving 9 bases between the germline ends. Germline CDR1 and CDR2: MNHNY and SVGAGI (reference sequence). The CDR3 loop spans 13 amino acids. CDR3 sequence: CASSYGLSETQYF. For the CDR3, the DNA is TGTGCCAGCAGTTACGGGCTGTCGGAGACCCAGTACTTC.

The chain links TRBV9 to TRBJ2-1, with 7 bases lining up with TRBD2. This CDR3 comprises 15 residues. The V gene end was trimmed by 0 bases and the J gene end by 4 bases; junction bases not matched to a gene: 4. Germline V gene data show CDR1 as SGDLS and CDR2 as YYNGEE. CDR3 coding DNA: TGTGCCAGCAGCGTAGTTGGGGAGGGGTACAATGAGCAGTTCTTC. This sequence encodes CASSVVGEGYNEQFF.

This clone was observed once. This sequence joins TRBV6-5 and TRBJ2-7, with TRBD1 identical over 7 bases. The CDR3 runs to 15 residues. Losses at the gene ends were 5 bases for V and 2 bases for J; bases not matched to a gene: 9. Germline loops: CDR1 MNHEY, CDR2 SVGAGI. Here the CDR3 reads CASSTTGLTTYEQYF. Here the CDR3 DNA reads TGTGCCAGCAGTACGACAGGGCTTACTACCTACGAGCAGTACTTC.

This clone was found once. The V call is TRBV15, the J call TRBJ1-1, with unresolved D. The CDR3 runs 14 residues. V was cut by 6 bases and J by 0 bases, with 11 bases left in between. Germline CDR1 reads LNHNV; CDR2 reads YYDKDF (reference sequence). The CDR3 region is CATSFSTMNTEAFF. The CDR3 DNA follows: TGTGCCACCAGTTTTTCGACAATGAACACTGAAGCTTTCTTT.